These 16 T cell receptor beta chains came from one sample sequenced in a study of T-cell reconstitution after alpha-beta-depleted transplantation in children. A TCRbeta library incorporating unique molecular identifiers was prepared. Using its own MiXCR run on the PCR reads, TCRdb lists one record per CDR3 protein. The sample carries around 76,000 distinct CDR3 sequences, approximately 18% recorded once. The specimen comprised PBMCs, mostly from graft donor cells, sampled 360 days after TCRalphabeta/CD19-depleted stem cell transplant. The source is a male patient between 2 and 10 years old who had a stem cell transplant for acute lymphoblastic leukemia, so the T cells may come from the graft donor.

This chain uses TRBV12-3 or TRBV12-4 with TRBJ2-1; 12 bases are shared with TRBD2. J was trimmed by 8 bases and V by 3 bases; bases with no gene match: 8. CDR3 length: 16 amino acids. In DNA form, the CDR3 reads TGTGCCAGCAGTTTCGAGACTAGCGGGAGTCTGGATGAGCAGTTCTTC. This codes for CASSFETSGSLDEQFF.

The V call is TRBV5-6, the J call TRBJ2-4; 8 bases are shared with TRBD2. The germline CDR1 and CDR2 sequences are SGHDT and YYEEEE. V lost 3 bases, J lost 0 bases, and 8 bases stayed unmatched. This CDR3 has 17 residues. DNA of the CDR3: TGTGCCAGCAGCTACCCCGTGCTAGCGGGAGCCAAAAACATTCAGTACTTC. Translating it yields CASSYPVLAGAKNIQYF.

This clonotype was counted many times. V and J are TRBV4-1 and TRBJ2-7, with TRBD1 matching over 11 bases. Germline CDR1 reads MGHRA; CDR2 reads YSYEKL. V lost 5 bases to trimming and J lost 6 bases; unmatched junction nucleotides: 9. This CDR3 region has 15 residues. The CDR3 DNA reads TGCGCCAGCAGCGGACAGGGGGCGATCATCGGCGAGCAGTACTTC. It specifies CASSGQGAIIGEQYF.

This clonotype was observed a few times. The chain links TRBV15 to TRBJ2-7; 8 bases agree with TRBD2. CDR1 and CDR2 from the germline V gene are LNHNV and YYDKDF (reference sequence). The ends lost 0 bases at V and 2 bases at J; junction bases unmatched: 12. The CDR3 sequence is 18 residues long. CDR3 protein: CATSRDPPWREVPYEQYF. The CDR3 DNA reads TGTGCCACCAGCAGAGATCCCCCTTGGCGGGAGGTCCCCTACGAGCAGTACTTC.

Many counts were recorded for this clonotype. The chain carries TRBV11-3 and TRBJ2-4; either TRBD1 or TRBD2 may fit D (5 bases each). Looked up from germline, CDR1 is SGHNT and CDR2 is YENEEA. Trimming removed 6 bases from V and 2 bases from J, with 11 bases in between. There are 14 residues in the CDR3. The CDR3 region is CASRGEETKNIQYF. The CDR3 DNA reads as TGTGCCAGCAGGGGGGAAGAGACCAAAAACATTCAGTACTTC.

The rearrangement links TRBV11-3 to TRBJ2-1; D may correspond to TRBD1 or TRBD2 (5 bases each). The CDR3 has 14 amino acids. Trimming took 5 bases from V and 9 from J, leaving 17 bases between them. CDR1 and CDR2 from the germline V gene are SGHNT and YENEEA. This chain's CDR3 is CASSQSRGVGEQFF. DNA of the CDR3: TGTGCCAGCAGCCAATCTAGAGGGGTGGGTGAGCAGTTCTTC. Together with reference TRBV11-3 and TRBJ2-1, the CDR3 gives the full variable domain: EAGVVQSPRYKIIEKKQPVAFWCNPISGHNTLYWYLQNLGQGPELLIRYENEEAVDDSQLPKDRFSAERLKGVDSTLKIQPAELGDSAVYLCASSQSRGVGEQFFGPGTRLTVL.

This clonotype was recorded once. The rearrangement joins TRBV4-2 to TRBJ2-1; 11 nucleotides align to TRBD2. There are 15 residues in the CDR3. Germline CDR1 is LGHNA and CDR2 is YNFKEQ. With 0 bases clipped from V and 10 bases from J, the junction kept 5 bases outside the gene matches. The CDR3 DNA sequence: TGTGCCAGCAGCCAAGAACTAGCGGGAGATTGGGAGCAGTTCTTC. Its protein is CASSQELAGDWEQFF.

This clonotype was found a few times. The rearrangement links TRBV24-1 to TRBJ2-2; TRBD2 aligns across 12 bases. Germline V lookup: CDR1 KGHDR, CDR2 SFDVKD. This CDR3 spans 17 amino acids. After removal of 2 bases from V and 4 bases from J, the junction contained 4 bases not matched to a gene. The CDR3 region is CATSDSRLAGVTGELFF. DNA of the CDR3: TGTGCCACCAGTGATTCACGACTAGCGGGAGTCACCGGGGAGCTGTTTTTT.

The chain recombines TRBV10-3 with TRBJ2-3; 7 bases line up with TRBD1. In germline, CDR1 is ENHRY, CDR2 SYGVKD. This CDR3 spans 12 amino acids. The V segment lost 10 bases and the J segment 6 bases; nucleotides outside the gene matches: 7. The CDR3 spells CATRTQGDTQYF. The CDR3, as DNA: TGTGCCACCAGAACACAGGGGGATACGCAGTATTTT.

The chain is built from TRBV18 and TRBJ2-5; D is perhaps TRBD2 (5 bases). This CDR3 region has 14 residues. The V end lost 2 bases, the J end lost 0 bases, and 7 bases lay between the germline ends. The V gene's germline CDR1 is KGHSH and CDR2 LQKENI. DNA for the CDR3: TGTGCCAGCTCACCAGTAGCGTACCAAGAGACCCAGTACTTC. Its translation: CASSPVAYQETQYF.

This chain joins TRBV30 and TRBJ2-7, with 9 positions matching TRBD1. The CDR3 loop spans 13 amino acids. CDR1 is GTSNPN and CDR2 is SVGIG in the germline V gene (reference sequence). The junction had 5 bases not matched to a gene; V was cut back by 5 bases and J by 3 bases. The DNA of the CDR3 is TGTGCCTGGGAGGTGGGACAGGGCTACGAGCAGTACTTC. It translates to CAWEVGQGYEQYF. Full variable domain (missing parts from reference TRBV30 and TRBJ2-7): SQTIHQWPATLVQPVGSPLSLECTVEGTSNPNLYWYRQAAGRGLQLLFYSVGIGQISSEVPQNLSASRPQDRQFILSSKKLLLSDSGFYLCAWEVGQGYEQYFGPGTRLTVT.

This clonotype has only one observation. As DNA, the CDR3 is TGTGCCAGCTCACCATTTTCGGACAGGGGGCACTATCAGCCCCAGCATTTT. As protein: CASSPFSDRGHYQPQHF. The chain joins TRBV18 to TRBJ1-5; 11 positions match TRBD1. V trimming: 2 bases; J trimming: 5 bases; junction bases outside the gene matches: 8. The CDR3 length is 17 residues. From germline, CDR1 is KGHSH and CDR2 LQKENI. Looking up the rest from reference TRBV18 and TRBJ1-5 gives the full variable domain: NAGVMQNPRHLVRRRGQEARLRCSPMKGHSHVYWYRQLPEEGLKFMVYLQKENIIDESGMPKERFSAEFPKEGPSILRIQQVVRGDSAAYFCASSPFSDRGHYQPQHFGDGTRLSIL.

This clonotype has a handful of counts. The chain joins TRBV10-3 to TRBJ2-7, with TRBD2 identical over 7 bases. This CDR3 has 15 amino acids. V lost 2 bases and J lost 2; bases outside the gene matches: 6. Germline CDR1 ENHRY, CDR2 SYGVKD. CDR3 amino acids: CAISEDGGGPYEQYF. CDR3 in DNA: TGTGCCATCAGTGAGGACGGGGGAGGGCCCTACGAGCAGTACTTC.

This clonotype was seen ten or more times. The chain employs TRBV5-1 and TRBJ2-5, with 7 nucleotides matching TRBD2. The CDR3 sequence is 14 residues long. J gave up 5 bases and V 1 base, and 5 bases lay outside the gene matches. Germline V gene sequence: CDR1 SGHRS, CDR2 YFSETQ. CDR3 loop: CASSLNSGTETQYF. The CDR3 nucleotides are TGCGCCAGCAGCTTGAACAGCGGGACCGAGACCCAGTACTTC.

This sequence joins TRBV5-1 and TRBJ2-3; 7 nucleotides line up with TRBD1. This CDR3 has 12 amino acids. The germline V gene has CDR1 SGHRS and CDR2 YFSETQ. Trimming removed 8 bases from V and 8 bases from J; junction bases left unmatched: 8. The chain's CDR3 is CASGQAGGTQYF. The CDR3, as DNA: TGCGCCAGTGGACAGGCTGGGGGTACGCAGTATTTT.

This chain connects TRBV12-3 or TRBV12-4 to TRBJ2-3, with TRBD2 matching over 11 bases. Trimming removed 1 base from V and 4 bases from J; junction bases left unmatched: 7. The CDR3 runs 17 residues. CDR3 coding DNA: TGTGCCAGCAGTTTAGAACAACTAGCGGGAGTCGCAGATACGCAGTATTTT. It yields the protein CASSLEQLAGVADTQYF.